This T cell receptor beta chain was recovered during a study of T cells in Graves' hyperthyroidism and ophthalmopathy. Isolation of PBMCs was performed on around 9.7 ml fresh peripheral blood. Broader study findings: A 13 V-J signature model discriminated ophthalmopathy versus stable hyperthyroidism. With a median lead of approximately 6.4 months before onset, the model predicted ophthalmopathy.

Amplified regions were TCR beta CDR3 sequences from RNA transcripts. When the TCR CDR3 underwent first-round RT-PCR, the HTBI primer set was used. Via MiXCR, TCRdb re-called the multiplex PCR reads, giving one row per CDR3 protein. Of about 500,000 distinct CDR3 sequences in the sample, 13% to 15% were seen once. Germline lookup yields CDR1 SGDLS and CDR2 YYNGEE. V was trimmed by 0 bases and J by 9 bases, leaving 16 bases between them. The CDR3 runs to 15 residues. There are many counts of this clonotype. The antigen remains unidentified. This TCR derives from a woman between 18 and 30 years old with Graves' hyperthyroidism. This chain links TRBV9 with TRBJ2-1; possibly TRBD1 for D (6 bases). Sample: blood. The CDR3 here is CASSVEGELSGEQFF. CDR3 coding DNA: TGTGCCAGCAGCGTAGAGGGGGAACTGAGTGGTGAGCAGTTCTTC.